These 32 T cell receptor beta chains share one sample of origin, sequenced in a study of T-cell reconstitution after alpha-beta-depleted transplantation in children. Preparation of the TCRbeta library used unique molecular identifiers. From the PCR reads, TCRdb called clonotypes with MiXCR, one entry per CDR3 protein. The sample consists of around 490,000 distinct CDR3 sequences, 10% to 12% of them appearing once. The sequencing used PBMCs, mostly from graft donor cells, collected 180 days after TCRalphabeta/CD19-depleted stem cell transplant. These receptors came from a female patient aged 2-9 years who had a stem cell transplant for aplastic anemia, so the T cells may come from the graft donor.

The chain carries TRBV3-1 and TRBJ2-7; the D gene is possibly TRBD1 (6 bases). The germline gives CDR1 LGHDT, CDR2 YNNKEL (reference sequence). The CDR3 sequence is 16 residues long. Trimming stripped 1 base from V and 4 bases from J, with 17 bases between. The CDR3 nucleotides are TGTGCCAGCAGCCAAGGAGTGTGGGGGCTCCTATACGAGCAGTACGTC. This gives the protein CASSQGVWGLLYEQYV.

This clonotype has a handful of counts. The chain employs TRBV20-1 and TRBJ1-1, with 9 nucleotides matching TRBD1. Germline CDR1 and CDR2: DFQATT and SNEGSKA (reference sequence). The CDR3 is made up of 16 amino acids. The CDR3 reads CRLGNRGRATNTEAFF. CDR3 coding DNA: TGCAGGCTCGGAAACAGGGGGCGCGCCACGAACACTGAAGCTTTCTTT.

The chain carries TRBV12-3 or TRBV12-4 and TRBJ1-2; 9 bases match TRBD1. The CDR3 is made up of 15 amino acids. Trimming at V came to 5 bases and at J to 1 base, leaving 5 bases not matched to a gene. As DNA, the CDR3 is TGTGCCAGCAGTCCGACAGGGGGTCTTAACTATGGCTACACCTTC. Translated: CASSPTGGLNYGYTF.

This clonotype has more than one count but fewer than ten. This sequence joins TRBV6-5 and TRBJ1-5; D is ambiguous. V dropped 4 bases and J dropped 5 bases, with 15 bases sitting between them. This CDR3 has 15 amino acids. Germline assignment: CDR1 MNHEY and CDR2 SVGAGI. The CDR3 spells CASSSTWTSDQPQHF. The DNA of the CDR3 is TGTGCCAGCAGTTCGACTTGGACGAGCGATCAGCCCCAGCATTTT.

This clonotype was counted a few times. J is TRBJ1-5 and V is TRBV28; TRBD1 aligns across 10 bases. Germline loops: CDR1 MDHEN, CDR2 SYDVKM. The CDR3 spans 14 residues. V was clipped by 6 bases and J by 6 bases; unmatched bases: 5. The CDR3 loop is CASRTGGAGQPQHF. CDR3 DNA sequence: TGTGCCAGCAGGACAGGGGGCGCGGGTCAGCCCCAGCATTTT.

This clonotype was counted at least ten times. The gene calls are TRBV4-3 and TRBJ2-5; D remains ambiguous. V lost 0 bases and J lost 5, with 7 bases in between. CDR3 length: 13 amino acids. The germline V gene has CDR1 LGHNA and CDR2 YSLEER. In DNA form, the CDR3 reads TGCGCCAGCAGCCAAGATCGTTGGGAGACCCAGTACTTC. As protein: CASSQDRWETQYF.

The chain links TRBV6-2 or TRBV6-3 to TRBJ1-5; D unresolved. Germline CDR1 is MNHEY and CDR2 is SVGEGT. The CDR3 runs to 12 residues. The ends were cut back, 11 bases at V and 1 base at J, with 9 bases in the middle. CDR3 residues: CAGSTSNQPQHF. In DNA form, the CDR3 reads TGTGCCGGAAGTACGAGCAATCAGCCCCAGCATTTT.

This chain uses TRBV19 with TRBJ2-7; the D is unclear. Germline V gene lookup returns CDR1 LNHDA and CDR2 SQIVND (reference sequence). The CDR3 sequence is 16 residues long. Between the trimmed V and J ends, which lost 5 bases and 2 bases, there was a span of 19 bases. Written as DNA, the CDR3 is TGTGCCAGTAGTCGGAACCCAGGAGCCCGAGCCTACGAGCAGTACTTC. Protein: CASSRNPGARAYEQYF.

The V gene is TRBV7-2, the J gene TRBJ2-5, with D perhaps given as TRBD1 or TRBD2 (5 bases each). The V gene's germline CDR1 is SGHTA and CDR2 FQGNSA. Trimming removed 3 bases from V and 5 bases from J, with 19 bases in between. The CDR3 is 16 amino acids. This chain's CDR3 is CASSFLRGSHKETQYF. DNA of the CDR3: TGTGCCAGCAGCTTCCTTCGGGGCAGTCATAAGGAGACCCAGTACTTC.

The chain uses TRBV12-3 or TRBV12-4 and TRBJ1-2; 7 bases are shared with TRBD1. The V and J ends lost 0 bases and 3 bases, in that order; junction bases with no gene match: 7. The CDR3 length is 16 residues. The CDR3 is CASSLADRFIYYGYTF. The CDR3 DNA sequence: TGTGCCAGCAGTTTAGCGGACAGGTTCATTTACTATGGCTACACCTTC.

The J gene is TRBJ1-2, the V gene TRBV4-3; D is possibly TRBD1 (5 bases). CDR1 and CDR2 (germline): LGHNA, YSLEER. The CDR3 runs 15 residues. The ends were cut back, 0 bases at V and 4 bases at J, with 12 bases in the middle. The CDR3 region has the DNA TGCGCCAGCAGCCAAGAGCCCGGGACCCGCTATGGCTACACCTTC. Its translation is CASSQEPGTRYGYTF.

In its sample, this clonotype was seen a few times. CDR3 sequence: CSARDNQGSYNEQFF. The DNA of the CDR3 is TGCAGTGCTAGAGATAACCAAGGCTCCTACAATGAGCAGTTCTTC. The J gene is TRBJ2-1, the V gene TRBV20-1, with D hard to call. The CDR3 spans 15 residues. V was pared by 0 bases and J by 0 bases, with 9 bases between. In germline, CDR1 is DFQATT, CDR2 SNEGSKA (reference sequence).

The chain couples TRBV11-2 to TRBJ2-7; the match to TRBD2 covers 7 bases. The V gene end was trimmed by 3 bases and the J gene end by 3 bases; junction bases not matched to a gene: 11. The CDR3 sequence is 16 residues long. In germline, CDR1 is SGHAT, CDR2 FQNNGV. The CDR3 region is CASSFDGRWGVYEQYF. The CDR3 nucleotides read TGTGCCAGCAGCTTTGACGGGAGGTGGGGTGTCTACGAGCAGTACTTC.

This clonotype appeared a few times. The chain is built from TRBV19 and TRBJ2-1; D not certain. Trimming shortened V by 3 bases and J by 5 bases, and 14 bases separated the two germline ends. Per germline, CDR1 LNHDA and CDR2 SQIVND (reference sequence). The CDR3 extends over 15 amino acids. CDR3 residues: CASSMIDRKNNEQFF. In DNA, the CDR3 is TGTGCCAGTAGTATGATCGATCGCAAGAACAATGAGCAGTTCTTC.

In this sample, this clonotype turned up a few times. The CDR3 sequence is CASSYSVTGDSYNEQFF. The CDR3 coding sequence is TGTGCCAGCAGTTACTCGGTCACAGGGGATAGCTACAATGAGCAGTTCTTC. The chain has TRBV6-2 or TRBV6-3 and TRBJ2-1; 7 bases align to TRBD1. The CDR3 length is 17 residues. With V trimmed by 0 bases and J by 3 bases, 8 bases remained unmatched. Germline assignment: CDR1 MNHEY and CDR2 SVGEGT.

The chain joins TRBV4-3 to TRBJ2-4; D may be TRBD1 (5 bases). The CDR3 has 14 amino acids. Germline assignment: CDR1 LGHNA and CDR2 YSLEER. V was trimmed by 0 bases and J by 9 bases, leaving 12 bases between them. CDR3 nucleotides: TGCGCCAGCAGCCAAGATTATAGGGGAAGCATTCAGTACTTC. Protein sequence: CASSQDYRGSIQYF.

This clonotype was seen a handful of times. Here the CDR3 reads CASSPISGGEGYGYTF. The CDR3 bases are TGCGCCAGCAGCCCTATCTCCGGGGGTGAAGGCTATGGCTACACCTTC. The chain uses TRBV5-1 and TRBJ1-2; a possible D gene is TRBD1 (5 bases). Trimming removed 4 bases at V and 4 bases at J, with 20 bases between. CDR3 length equals 16 residues. CDR1 is SGHRS, CDR2 YFSETQ, per germline. Full variable domain (outside the CDR3, taken from reference TRBV5-1 and TRBJ1-2): KAGVTQTPRYLIKTRGQQVTLSCSPISGHRSVSWYQQTPGQGLQFLFEYFSETQRNKGNFPGRFSGRQFSNSRSEMNVSTLELGDSALYLCASSPISGGEGYGYTFGSGTRLTVV.

Points on this clonotype: One end of the junction varies from germline; a read error may be responsible. The V gene is TRBV11-3, the J gene TRBJ1-3; 9 bases match TRBD1. This CDR3 contains 13 residues. Germline CDR1 and CDR2: SGHNT and YENEEA. The CDR3 loop is CASSLPAGTGWDF. The CDR3 coding sequence is TGTGCCAGCAGCTTACCAGCCGGGACAGGGTGGGATTTT.

This clonotype was found a few times. The chain employs TRBV29-1 and TRBJ2-2, with 8 bases fitting TRBD2. This CDR3 is 15 amino acids long. V shed 3 bases, J shed 4 bases, and the junction held 7 bases outside the gene matches. Germline V CDR1 and CDR2: SQVTM, ANQGSEA. DNA for the CDR3: TGCAGCGTTGAGATGGCGGGAGGCCTCACCGGGGAGCTGTTTTTT. Translation gives CSVEMAGGLTGELFF.

This clonotype was found many times. The rearrangement uses TRBV7-3 and TRBJ2-1, with 9 positions matching TRBD2. After removal of 6 bases from V and 6 bases from J, the junction contained 6 bases not matched to a gene. Per germline, CDR1 SGHTA and CDR2 FQGTGA. CDR3 length equals 14 residues. DNA for the CDR3: TGTGCCAGCAGGGGTTTAGCGGGAGCCAATGAGCAGTTCTTC. This codes for CASRGLAGANEQFF.

The rearrangement uses TRBV28 and TRBJ2-7, with unresolved D. V dropped 5 bases and J dropped 7 bases, with 12 bases sitting between them. Germline lookup yields CDR1 MDHEN and CDR2 SYDVKM. The CDR3 covers 12 residues. As DNA, the CDR3 is TGTGCCAGCAGTACCCGTATCGAAGAGCAGTACTTC. This gives the protein CASSTRIEEQYF.

The chain employs TRBV5-6 and TRBJ2-1; 14 bases map to TRBD2. Trimming removed 2 bases from V and 11 bases from J; junction bases left unmatched: 9. The CDR3 loop spans 16 amino acids. The germline V gene has CDR1 SGHDT and CDR2 YYEEEE. In nucleotides, the CDR3 is TGTGCCAGCAGCTTTCCACCGACTAGCGGGAGGGAGAAGCAGTTCTTC. Its protein is CASSFPPTSGREKQFF.

The rearrangement uses TRBV18 and TRBJ2-3; D gene unclear. The CDR3 is 17 residues long. Germline loops: CDR1 KGHSH, CDR2 LQKENI. V lost 1 base and J lost 4, with 18 bases in between. The CDR3 DNA is TGTGCCAGCTCACCACAGGATAGCATCCTCTTGGCAGATACGCAGTATTTT. Translated: CASSPQDSILLADTQYF.

This clonotype appeared many times. The rearrangement links TRBV20-1 to TRBJ1-1; 10 bases map to TRBD1. Losses at the gene ends were 8 bases for V and 2 bases for J; bases not matched to a gene: 5. Germline CDR1 and CDR2: DFQATT and SNEGSKA (reference sequence). The CDR3 totals 13 residues. The CDR3 DNA reads as TGCAGTCCCGGGACAGGGGTTAACACTGAAGCTTTCTTT. It specifies CSPGTGVNTEAFF.

This chain uses TRBV20-1 with TRBJ2-7, with D possibly TRBD1 on 6 matching bases. This CDR3 comprises 12 residues. CDR1 is DFQATT and CDR2 is SNEGSKA in the germline V gene (reference sequence). The germline V and J ends were trimmed by 5 bases and 9 bases, with 17 bases remaining between them. In DNA, the CDR3 is TGCAGTGCTGCCCAGACAGGATGGGGGCAGTACTTC. Amino acids: CSAAQTGWGQYF.

This clonotype came up a few times. The J gene is TRBJ2-2, the V gene TRBV13; 14 bases line up with TRBD2. Per germline, CDR1 PRHDT and CDR2 FYEKMQ (reference sequence). V was pared by 3 bases and J by 3 bases, with 6 bases of the junction left unmatched. This CDR3 is built from 18 residues. Here the CDR3 reads CASSFPGLAGVDTGELFF. The CDR3 nucleotides are TGTGCCAGCAGCTTTCCGGGACTAGCGGGAGTGGACACCGGGGAGCTGTTTTTT.

This clonotype was observed a handful of times. The rearrangement links TRBV5-1 to TRBJ2-1; the D call may be TRBD1 or TRBD2 (6 bases each). The CDR3 contains 17 residues. Trimming removed 0 bases from V and 8 bases from J, with 21 bases in between. Germline V gives CDR1 SGHRS, CDR2 YFSETQ. The CDR3 DNA follows: TGCGCCAGCAGCTTGGCCGGGGCGGGACAAATAAGCGATGAGCAGTTCTTC. Its translation: CASSLAGAGQISDEQFF.

Notes on this clonotype: A much larger clonotype is one base distant, so this may be a read error. The CDR3 sequence: CASSIPLAGGHNDQFF. The CDR3 coding sequence is TGTGCCAGCAGTATCCCTCTAGCGGGAGGCCACAATGACCAGTTCTTC. The chain is built from TRBV28 and TRBJ2-1; 11 bases are a match to TRBD2. The CDR3 has 16 amino acids. In germline, CDR1 is MDHEN, CDR2 SYDVKM.

The chain links TRBV12-3 or TRBV12-4 to TRBJ2-5; the match to TRBD2 covers 9 bases. Germline trimming cut 1 base from V and 5 bases from J; bases unmatched to any gene: 5. The CDR3 is 15 amino acids. In DNA form, the CDR3 reads TGTGCCAGCAGTTTAGTCGCGGGAGGGGGGGAGACCCAGTACTTC. Translating gives CASSLVAGGGETQYF.

There are a few counts of this clonotype. The chain employs TRBV12-3 or TRBV12-4 and TRBJ1-1, with D tentatively TRBD1 (6 bases). The V end was cut by 6 bases, the J end by 5 bases, with 13 bases between. The CDR3 contains 13 residues. The CDR3 sequence is CASSPSGATEAFF. CDR3 sequence (DNA): TGTGCCAGCAGCCCCTCGGGGGCAACTGAAGCTTTCTTT.

The rearrangement links TRBV20-1 to TRBJ2-7; D might be TRBD1 (5 bases). Trimming left V 7 bases short and J 6 bases short, with 16 bases between. CDR1 is DFQATT, CDR2 SNEGSKA, per germline (reference sequence). The CDR3 extends over 12 amino acids. Here the CDR3 reads CSVRLPTGEQYF. The CDR3 DNA follows: TGCAGTGTACGTCTCCCAACAGGCGAGCAGTACTTC.

The rearrangement uses TRBV19 and TRBJ2-6; D could derive from TRBD1 or TRBD2 (5 bases each). The CDR3 sequence is 19 residues long. Germline lookup yields CDR1 LNHDA and CDR2 SQIVND (reference sequence). V lost 4 bases and J lost 0, with 19 bases in between. CDR3: CASSRPGRDASSGANVLTF. CDR3 DNA sequence: TGTGCCAGTAGTAGACCGGGACGGGATGCCTCCTCTGGGGCCAACGTCCTGACTTTC.